A single sample is the source of the 14 T cell receptor beta chains below, sequenced in a study of T cell responses to AZD1222 COVID-19 vaccine. Clones were sequenced by immunoSEQ multiplex PCR, and TCRdb holds only the in-frame ones, with some missing. The profile shows roughly 140,000 clones, 90% to 95% of them singletons. The sample was peripheral blood, taken on day 0 of AZD1222 vaccination. The receptors come from an adult in good health.

A remark on this clone: One junction end disagrees with the germline gene, perhaps due to a read error. The chain joins TRBV6-1 to TRBJ2-1, with 8 bases identical to TRBD2. The CDR3 extends over 15 amino acids. The germline CDR1 and CDR2 sequences are MNHNS and SASEGT. The CDR3 nucleotides read TGTGCCAGCAATGAAGCGGGAGAGCTCTACAATGAGCAGTTCTTC. This translates into CASNEAGELYNEQFF.

The V and J genes are TRBV7-2 and TRBJ1-1; no firm D call. From germline, CDR1 is SGHTA and CDR2 FQGNSA. CDR3 size: 13 residues. V lost 3 bases and J lost 7, with 12 bases in between. CDR3 sequence (DNA): TGTGCCAGCAGCTTCCGGACTCAACTTGAAGCTTTCTTT. Protein: CASSFRTQLEAFF. Variable domain in full (rest from reference TRBV7-2 and TRBJ1-1): GAGVSQSPSNKVTEKGKDVELRCDPISGHTALYWYRQSLGQGLEFLIYFQGNSAPDKSGLPSDRFSAERTGGSVSTLTIQRTQQEDSAVYLCASSFRTQLEAFFGQGTRLTVV.

The chain joins TRBV9 to TRBJ2-6; 7 bases map to TRBD1. The ends lost 4 bases at V and 3 bases at J; junction bases unmatched: 4. The CDR3 consists of 15 residues. Germline CDR1 reads SGDLS; CDR2 reads YYNGEE. The DNA for the CDR3 is TGTGCCAGCAGCTTAGGGGGCTTTGGGGCCAACGTCCTGACTTTC. The encoded protein is CASSLGGFGANVLTF. The full variable domain, completed using reference TRBV9 and TRBJ2-6, is DSGVTQTPKHLITATGQRVTLRCSPRSGDLSVYWYQQSLDQGLQFLIQYYNGEERAKGNILERFSAQQFPDLHSELNLSSLELGDSALYFCASSLGGFGANVLTFGAGSRLTVL.

The genes are TRBV3-1 (or the pseudogene TRBV3-2) and TRBJ2-3; 7 positions agree with TRBD2. The CDR3 consists of 16 residues. V shed 4 bases, J shed 0 bases, and the junction held 7 bases outside the gene matches. In germline, CDR1 is LGHDT, CDR2 YNNKEL (reference sequence). The DNA for the CDR3 is TGTGCCAGCAGCCGTCTCCCAGCGGGGAGCACAGATACGCAGTATTTT. Protein: CASSRLPAGSTDTQYF.

The chain employs TRBV7-9 and TRBJ2-3, with 8 bases matching TRBD1. CDR1 SEHNR and CDR2 FQNEAQ come from the germline V gene (reference sequence). The V and J ends lost 3 bases and 0 bases, in that order; junction bases with no gene match: 11. The CDR3 loop spans 18 amino acids. CDR3 nucleotide sequence: TGTGCCAGCAGCTTGGCCCGACAGGGGATCTCTAGCACAGATACGCAGTATTTT. Amino acid sequence: CASSLARQGISSTDTQYF.

This clone was recorded a few times. This chain links TRBV15 with TRBJ2-2, with TRBD2 identical over 7 bases. Unmatched junction bases numbered 20, after V lost 2 bases and J lost 5 bases. The V gene's germline CDR1 is LNHNV and CDR2 YYDKDF (reference sequence). The CDR3 consists of 20 residues. The CDR3 bases are TGTGCCACCAGCAGAAGGTTTCTGGGAGGGAGGGCCGGATCTACCGGGGAGCTGTTTTTT. It encodes CATSRRFLGGRAGSTGELFF.

J is TRBJ1-5 and V is TRBV6-2 or TRBV6-3; 7 bases are a match to TRBD1. Germline assignment: CDR1 MNHEY and CDR2 SVGEGT. This CDR3 comprises 15 residues. J gave up 6 bases and V 2 bases, and 7 bases lay outside the gene matches. The CDR3 nucleotides are TGTGCCAGCAGTTACGATGAGACAGGGCCTCAGCCCCAGCATTTT. Amino acids: CASSYDETGPQPQHF.

Details on this clone: The same CDR3 also results from other DNA sequences found in this sample. The chain has TRBV5-1 and TRBJ1-2; possibly TRBD1 for D (6 bases). Trimming removed 4 bases from V and 2 bases from J, with 12 bases in between. The CDR3 is 14 residues long. CDR1 is SGHRS, CDR2 YFSETQ, per germline. The CDR3 DNA reads as TGCGCCAGCAGCCTAGGGGGGCAGAACTATGGCTACACCTTC. Its protein product is CASSLGGQNYGYTF.

This clone is medium-sized (0.01 to 0.1%) within its sample. The V and J genes are TRBV6-6 and TRBJ1-5; D is undetermined. The CDR3 sequence is 13 residues long. Per germline, CDR1 MNHNY and CDR2 SVGAGI (reference sequence). V was trimmed by 11 bases and J by 2 bases, leaving 13 bases between them. In DNA form, the CDR3 reads TGTGCCGGATCCCCGGAGGGCAATCAGCCCCAGCATTTT. This codes for CAGSPEGNQPQHF.

J is TRBJ1-5 and V is TRBV4-1, with unresolved D. Germline V gene lookup returns CDR1 MGHRA and CDR2 YSYEKL. Trimming pared 4 bases from V and 5 bases from J, leaving 15 bases between. There are 15 residues in the CDR3. CDR3 sequence reads: CASSLTVFPDQPQHF. CDR3 DNA sequence: TGCGCCAGCAGCCTTACAGTGTTCCCGGATCAGCCCCAGCATTTT.

This clone was detected only once. The V and J genes are TRBV7-9 and TRBJ1-6; no firm D call. The V gene's germline CDR1 is SEHNR and CDR2 FQNEAQ (reference sequence). This CDR3 has 15 residues. V lost 7 bases and J lost 10, with 20 bases in between. In DNA, the CDR3 is TGTGCCAGCACCCTCCGGGATGGATTCAACTCACCCCTCCACTTT. Encoded protein: CASTLRDGFNSPLHF. The entire variable domain, with the rest obtained from reference TRBV7-9 and TRBJ1-6, is as follows: DTGVSQNPRHKITKRGQNVTFRCDPISEHNRLYWYRQTLGQGPEFLTYFQNEAQLEKSRLLSDRFSAERPKGSFSTLEIQRTEQGDSAMYLCASTLRDGFNSPLHFGNGTRLTVT.

The chain recombines TRBV5-6 with TRBJ2-7, with D perhaps matching TRBD1 (6 bases). Germline V gene lookup returns CDR1 SGHDT and CDR2 YYEEEE. V was cut by 5 bases and J by 0 bases, with 18 bases left in between. CDR3 length: 16 amino acids. The CDR3 here is CASRVPVGQSSYEQYV. The CDR3, as DNA: TGTGCCAGCAGGGTGCCGGTCGGACAGAGCTCCTACGAGCAGTACGTC.

The chain couples TRBV9 to TRBJ2-2; possible D gene TRBD2, 5 bases. The CDR3 length is 15 residues. The V end was cut by 1 base, the J end by 4 bases, with 11 bases between. The V gene's germline CDR1 is SGDLS and CDR2 YYNGEE. This chain's CDR3 is CASSVSVGVTGELFF. The CDR3 region has the DNA TGTGCCAGCAGCGTATCGGTCGGGGTCACCGGGGAGCTGTTTTTT. The variable domain in full, with the rest retrieved from reference TRBV9 and TRBJ2-2, is DSGVTQTPKHLITATGQRVTLRCSPRSGDLSVYWYQQSLDQGLQFLIQYYNGEERAKGNILERFSAQQFPDLHSELNLSSLELGDSALYFCASSVSVGVTGELFFGEGSRLTVL.

The chain uses TRBV11-2 and TRBJ2-7, with TRBD1 identical over 9 bases. The CDR3 is 15 amino acids. From germline, CDR1 is SGHAT and CDR2 FQNNGV. Trimming at V came to 3 bases and at J to 0 bases, leaving 3 bases not matched to a gene. CDR3 nucleotides: TGTGCCAGCAGCTTTACAGGGGGCGCCTCCTACGAGCAGTACGTC. Residues: CASSFTGGASYEQYV.